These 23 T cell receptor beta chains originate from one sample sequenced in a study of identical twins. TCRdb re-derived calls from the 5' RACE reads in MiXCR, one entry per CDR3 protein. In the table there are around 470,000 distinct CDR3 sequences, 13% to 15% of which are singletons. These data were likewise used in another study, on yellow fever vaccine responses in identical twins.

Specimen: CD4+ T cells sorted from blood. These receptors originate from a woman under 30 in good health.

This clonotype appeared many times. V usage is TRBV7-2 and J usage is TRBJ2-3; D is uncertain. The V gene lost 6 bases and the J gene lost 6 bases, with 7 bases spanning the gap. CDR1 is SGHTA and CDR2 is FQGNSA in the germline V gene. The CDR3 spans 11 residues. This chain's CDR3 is CASSLVDTQYF. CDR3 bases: TGTGCCAGCAGTCTCGTTGATACGCAGTATTTT.

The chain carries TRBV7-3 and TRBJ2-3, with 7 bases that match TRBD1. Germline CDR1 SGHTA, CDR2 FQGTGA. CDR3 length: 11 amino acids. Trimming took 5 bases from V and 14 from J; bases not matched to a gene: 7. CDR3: CASSVDRELYF. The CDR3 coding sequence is TGTGCCAGCAGCGTCGACAGGGAGCTGTATTTT.

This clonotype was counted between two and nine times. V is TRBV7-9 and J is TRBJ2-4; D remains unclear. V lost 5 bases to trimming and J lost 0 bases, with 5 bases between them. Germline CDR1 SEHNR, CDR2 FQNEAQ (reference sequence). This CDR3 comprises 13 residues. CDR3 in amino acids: CASSPQAKNIQYF. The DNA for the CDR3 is TGTGCCAGCAGCCCCCAAGCCAAAAACATTCAGTACTTC.

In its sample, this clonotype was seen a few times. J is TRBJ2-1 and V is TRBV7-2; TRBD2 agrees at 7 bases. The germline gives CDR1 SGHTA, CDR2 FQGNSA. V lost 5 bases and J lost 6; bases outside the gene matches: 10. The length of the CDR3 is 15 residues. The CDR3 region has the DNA TGTGCCAGCAGCCGTCCCAGCGGGGATGTCAATGAGCAGTTCTTC. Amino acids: CASSRPSGDVNEQFF.

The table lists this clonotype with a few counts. In DNA form, the CDR3 reads TGTGCCATCAGTGCAGGGATTACTGGAAACACCATATATTTT. It codes for CAISAGITGNTIYF. This sequence joins TRBV10-3 and TRBJ1-3; D is possibly TRBD1 (5 bases). Per the germline V gene, CDR1 is ENHRY and CDR2 is SYGVKD. V shed 4 bases and J shed 2 bases, with 9 bases lying between them. The CDR3 has 14 residues.

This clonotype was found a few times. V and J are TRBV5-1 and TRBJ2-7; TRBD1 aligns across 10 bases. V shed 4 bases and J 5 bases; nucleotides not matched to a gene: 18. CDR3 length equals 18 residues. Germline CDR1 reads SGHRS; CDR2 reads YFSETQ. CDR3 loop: CASSRTGTGDLLAHEQYF. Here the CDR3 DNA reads TGCGCCAGCAGCCGGACCGGGACAGGGGACCTCCTAGCCCACGAGCAGTACTTC.

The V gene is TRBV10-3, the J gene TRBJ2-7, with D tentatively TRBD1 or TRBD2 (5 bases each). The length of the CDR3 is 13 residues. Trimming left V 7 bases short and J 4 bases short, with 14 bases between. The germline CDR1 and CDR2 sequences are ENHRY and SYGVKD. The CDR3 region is CAINKGTGYEQYF. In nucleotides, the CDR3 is TGTGCCATCAACAAAGGGACGGGATACGAGCAGTACTTC.

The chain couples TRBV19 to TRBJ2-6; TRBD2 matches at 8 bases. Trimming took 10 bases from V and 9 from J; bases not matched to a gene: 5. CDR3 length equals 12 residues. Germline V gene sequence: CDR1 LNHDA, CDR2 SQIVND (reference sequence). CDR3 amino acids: CATGGGSNVLTF. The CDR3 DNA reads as TGTGCCACCGGCGGGGGGAGCAACGTCCTGACTTTC. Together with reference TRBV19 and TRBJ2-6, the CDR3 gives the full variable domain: DGGITQSPKYLFRKEGQNVTLSCEQNLNHDAMYWYRQDPGQGLRLIYYSQIVNDFQKGDIAEGYSVSREKKESFPLTVTSAQKNPTAFYLCATGGGSNVLTFGAGSRLTVL.

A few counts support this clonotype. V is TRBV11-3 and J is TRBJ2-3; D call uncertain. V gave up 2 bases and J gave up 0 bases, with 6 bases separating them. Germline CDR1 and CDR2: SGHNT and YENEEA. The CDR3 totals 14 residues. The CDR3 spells CASSLMRSTDTQYF. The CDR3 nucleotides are TGTGCCAGCAGCTTAATGAGAAGCACAGATACGCAGTATTTT.

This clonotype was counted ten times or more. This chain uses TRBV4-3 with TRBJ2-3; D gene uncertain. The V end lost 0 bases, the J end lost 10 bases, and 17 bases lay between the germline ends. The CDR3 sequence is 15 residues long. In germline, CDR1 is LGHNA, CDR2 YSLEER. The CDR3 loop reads CASSQDFGLPVAQYF. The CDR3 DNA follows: TGCGCCAGCAGCCAAGATTTTGGCCTTCCCGTTGCGCAGTATTTT.

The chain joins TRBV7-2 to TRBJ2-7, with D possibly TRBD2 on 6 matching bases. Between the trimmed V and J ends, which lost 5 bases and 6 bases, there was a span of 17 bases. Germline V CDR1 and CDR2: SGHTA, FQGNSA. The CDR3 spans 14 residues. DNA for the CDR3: TGTGCCAGCAGCCCAGTGGGGGGTAGCGGCGAGCAGTACTTC. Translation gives CASSPVGGSGEQYF.

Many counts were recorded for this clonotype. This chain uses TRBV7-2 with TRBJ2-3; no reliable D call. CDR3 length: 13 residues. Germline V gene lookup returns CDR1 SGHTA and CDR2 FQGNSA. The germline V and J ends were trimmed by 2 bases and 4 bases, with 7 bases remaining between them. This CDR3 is CASSLPPADTQYF. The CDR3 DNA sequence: TGTGCCAGCAGCTTACCCCCCGCAGATACGCAGTATTTT.

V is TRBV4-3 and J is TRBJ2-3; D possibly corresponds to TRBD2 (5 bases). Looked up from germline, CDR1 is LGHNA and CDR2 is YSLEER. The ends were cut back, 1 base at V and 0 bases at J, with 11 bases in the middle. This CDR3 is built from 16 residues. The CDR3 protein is CASSQAARASTDTQYF. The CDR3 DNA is TGCGCCAGCAGCCAAGCTGCGCGGGCCAGCACAGATACGCAGTATTTT.

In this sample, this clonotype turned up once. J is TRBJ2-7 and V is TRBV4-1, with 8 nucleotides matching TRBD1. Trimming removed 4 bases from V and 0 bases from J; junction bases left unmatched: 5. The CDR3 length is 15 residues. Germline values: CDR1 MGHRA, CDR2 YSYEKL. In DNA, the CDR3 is TGCGCCAGCAGCCTCCTGGGACAGGACTCCTACGAGCAGTACTTC. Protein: CASSLLGQDSYEQYF.

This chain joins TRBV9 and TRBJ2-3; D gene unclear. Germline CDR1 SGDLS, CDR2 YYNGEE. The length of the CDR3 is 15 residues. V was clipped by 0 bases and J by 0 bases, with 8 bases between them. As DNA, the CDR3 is TGTGCCAGCAGCGTAGGTATGTCTAGCACAGATACGCAGTATTTT. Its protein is CASSVGMSSTDTQYF.

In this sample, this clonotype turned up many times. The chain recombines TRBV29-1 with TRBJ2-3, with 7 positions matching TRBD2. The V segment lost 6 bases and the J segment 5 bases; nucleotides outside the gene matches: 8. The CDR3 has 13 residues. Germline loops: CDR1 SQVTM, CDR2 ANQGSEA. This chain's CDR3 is CSVLGGSGDTQYF. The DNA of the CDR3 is TGCAGCGTCCTGGGGGGGAGTGGAGATACGCAGTATTTT.

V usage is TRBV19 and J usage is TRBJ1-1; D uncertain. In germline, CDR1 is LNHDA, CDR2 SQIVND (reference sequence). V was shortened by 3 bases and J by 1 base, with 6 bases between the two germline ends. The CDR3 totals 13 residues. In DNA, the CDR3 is TGTGCCAGTAGTATTGGAGAGAACACTGAAGCTTTCTTT. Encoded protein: CASSIGENTEAFF.

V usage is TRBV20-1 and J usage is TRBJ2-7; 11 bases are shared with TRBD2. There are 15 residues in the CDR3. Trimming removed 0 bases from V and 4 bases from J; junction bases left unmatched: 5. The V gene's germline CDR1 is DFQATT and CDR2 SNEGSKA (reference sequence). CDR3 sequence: CSARDLASGRYEQYF. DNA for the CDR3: TGCAGTGCTAGAGATCTCGCTAGCGGGAGGTACGAGCAGTACTTC.

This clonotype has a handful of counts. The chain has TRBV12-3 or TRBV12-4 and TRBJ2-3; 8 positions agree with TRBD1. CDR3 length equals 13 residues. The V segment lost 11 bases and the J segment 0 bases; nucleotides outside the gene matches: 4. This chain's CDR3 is CASQGASTDTQYF. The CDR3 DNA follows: TGTGCCTCCCAGGGGGCAAGCACAGATACGCAGTATTTT.

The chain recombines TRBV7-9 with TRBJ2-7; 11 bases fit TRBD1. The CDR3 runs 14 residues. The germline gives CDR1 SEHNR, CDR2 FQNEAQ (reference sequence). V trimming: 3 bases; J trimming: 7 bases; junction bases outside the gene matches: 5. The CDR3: CASSFTGTGGEQYF. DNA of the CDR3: TGTGCCAGCAGCTTTACCGGGACAGGGGGAGAGCAGTACTTC.

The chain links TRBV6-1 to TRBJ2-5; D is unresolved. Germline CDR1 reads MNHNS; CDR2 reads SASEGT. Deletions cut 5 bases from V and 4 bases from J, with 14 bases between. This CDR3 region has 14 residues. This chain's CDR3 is CASSLGRLAETQYF. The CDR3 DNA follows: TGTGCCAGCAGTCTAGGACGGTTGGCAGAGACCCAGTACTTC.

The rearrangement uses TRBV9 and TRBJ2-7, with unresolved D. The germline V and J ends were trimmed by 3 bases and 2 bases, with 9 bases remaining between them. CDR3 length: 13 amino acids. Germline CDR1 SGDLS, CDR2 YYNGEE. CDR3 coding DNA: TGTGCCAGCAGCGGGGCAGCCCCCTACGAGCAGTACTTC. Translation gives CASSGAAPYEQYF.

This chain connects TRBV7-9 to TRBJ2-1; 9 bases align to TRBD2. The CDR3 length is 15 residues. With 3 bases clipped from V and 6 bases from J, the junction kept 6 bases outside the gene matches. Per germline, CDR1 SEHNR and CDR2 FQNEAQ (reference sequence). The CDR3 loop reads CASSLGSGSSNEQFF. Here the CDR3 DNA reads TGTGCCAGCAGCTTGGGTAGCGGGAGTTCCAATGAGCAGTTCTTC.